These T cell receptor beta chains were read from a single sample in a study of blood T cell repertoires in COVID-19. Measured with immunoSEQ multiplex PCR; TCRdb has only the in-frame clones, and not every one. This sample has approximately 210,000 clones, with around 88% found just once. The sequencing input was PBMCs or T cells enriched from blood (not recorded which). The source of these receptors is a woman aged 50 to 60 with acute COVID-19. Both conserved end residues are part of each CDR3. The D gene is left open where the match is weak. The size of a clone is reported for some rows only, either as once, few or many, or as a class for expanded clones.

J gene	CDR3 length	D gene	clone size	V gene	CDR3 DNA	CDR3 protein
TRBJ2-1	18	TRBD1	.	TRBV2	TGTGCCAGCAAGGGGGCCCGGGCCTCGCGCGGCCCCTACAATGAGCAGTTCTTC	CASKGARASRGPYNEQFF
TRBJ1-4	14	.	.	TRBV27	TGTGCCAGCAGGGTCCAGGCGCCTAATGAAAAACTGTTTTTT	CASRVQAPNEKLFF
TRBJ2-5	15	TRBD2	.	TRBV5-4	TGTGCCAGCAGCAAACTAGCGGGGTACCAAGAGACCCAGTACTTC	CASSKLAGYQETQYF
TRBJ2-1	14	TRBD2	.	TRBV6-5	TGTGCCAGCAGTCTTAGCGGGAGTCAAAATGAGCAGTTCTTC	CASSLSGSQNEQFF
TRBJ1-2	16	TRBD1	.	TRBV5-1	TGCGCCAGCAGCACCGGGACAGGCATTCGTAACTATGGCTACACCTTC	CASSTGTGIRNYGYTF
TRBJ2-3	11	.	.	TRBV20-1	TGCAGTGCTAGACGGGGTGATACGCAGTATTTT	CSARRGDTQYF
TRBJ1-2	15	.	once	TRBV4-1	TGCGCCAGCAGCCAATCCAGGGCTTTTAACTATGGCTACACCTTC	CASSQSRAFNYGYTF
TRBJ2-5	15	TRBD2	.	TRBV19	TGTGCCAGTAGTATAAGGACTAGCGGGAGTGAGACCCAGTACTTC	CASSIRTSGSETQYF
TRBJ2-7	15	.	.	TRBV6-5	TGTGCCAGCAGAACAGGGGGACTATTCTCCTACGAGCAGTACTTC	CASRTGGLFSYEQYF
TRBJ1-3	16	.	.	TRBV30	TGTGCCTGGAGTGTGGGAGGGACTACCTCTGGAAACACCATATATTTT	CAWSVGGTTSGNTIYF
TRBJ1-1	15	TRBD1	once	TRBV28	TGTGCCAGCAGTCCGCGGGGACAGGGTGGAACTGAAGCTTTCTTT	CASSPRGQGGTEAFF
TRBJ2-1	14	.	many	TRBV9	TGTGCCAGCAGCCCCCAACTAGCCTACAATGAGCAGTTCTTC	CASSPQLAYNEQFF
TRBJ2-3	16	TRBD2	.	TRBV19	TGTGCCAGTAGAGCCAGGACTAGCGGGCGCACAGATACGCAGTATTTT	CASRARTSGRTDTQYF
TRBJ1-1	15	.	once	TRBV29-1	TGCAGCGTTGAATTCCGGGGCGGGGGGAACACTGAAGCTTTCTTT	CSVEFRGGGNTEAFF
TRBJ2-2	13	.	once	TRBV5-1	TGCGCCAGCAGCAAAGACGGGACCGGGGAGCTGTTTTTT	CASSKDGTGELFF
TRBJ2-3	14	.	.	TRBV6-5	TGTGCCAGCAGCTTCCGGACTATCGGATCCACGCAGTATTTT	CASSFRTIGSTQYF
TRBJ2-7	15	TRBD1	.	TRBV10-3	TGTGCCATCAGTGATTGGACAGGGCGTTTCGGGGAGCAGTACTTC	CAISDWTGRFGEQYF
TRBJ2-2	16	.	.	TRBV21-1	TGTGCCAGCAGCAAGGGGGGATCGGGGAACACCGGGGAGCTGTTTTTT	CASSKGGSGNTGELFF
TRBJ2-6	15	TRBD1	.	TRBV19	TGTGCCAGTAGTACAACAGGGGCTGGGGCCAACGTCCTGACTTTC	CASSTTGAGANVLTF
TRBJ1-2	14	.	.	TRBV11-2	TGTGCCAGCAGCATGGTAGGGGGTAACTATGGCTACACCTTC	CASSMVGGNYGYTF
TRBJ2-6	17	.	.	TRBV7-2	TGTGCCAGCAGCTTAGCAGCGGCGGGGATCGGGGCCAACGTCCTGACTTTC	CASSLAAAGIGANVLTF
TRBJ2-1	13	TRBD1	.	TRBV7-2	TGTGCCAGCAGCTGGGACAGTGACAATGAGCAGTTCTTC	CASSWDSDNEQFF
TRBJ1-1	15	TRBD1	.	TRBV7-9	TGTGCCAGCAGCTTAGGAGTGGTCGGGGGACAGGAAGCTTTCTTT	CASSLGVVGGQEAFF